Listed here are 20 T cell receptor beta chains from one sample, sequenced in a study of cytomegalovirus exposure and HLA in healthy donors. The PCR was carried out with 60 Vbeta primers and 13 Jbeta primers. Data came from immunoSEQ multiplex PCR; TCRdb stores just in-frame clones and leaves some out. Here the sample spans 150,000 to 180,000 clones, roughly 74% being singletons. Sequencing used PBMCs. Receptor source: a man in his late teens or twenties in good health and CMV-seronegative.

The chain employs TRBV4-3 and TRBJ2-3, with 10 bases fitting TRBD1. V dropped 0 bases and J dropped 5; count of bases not matched to a gene: 5. CDR1 and CDR2 from the germline V gene are LGHNA and YSLEER. There are 16 residues in the CDR3. The CDR3 nucleotides are TGCGCCAGCAGCCAAGATCAGGGACAGGGGAGAGATACGCAGTATTTT. Its protein is CASSQDQGQGRDTQYF.

The rearrangement joins TRBV7-9 to TRBJ2-7; D is unclear. CDR3 size: 12 residues. V was clipped by 5 bases and J by 5 bases, with 10 bases between them. Germline V gene sequence: CDR1 SEHNR, CDR2 FQNEAQ (reference sequence). The CDR3 bases are TGTGCCAGCAGCCAACGAGGTCACGAGCAGTACGTC. Its protein is CASSQRGHEQYV.

This chain links TRBV18 with TRBJ1-2, with D tentatively TRBD1 (5 bases). This CDR3 is 15 amino acids long. Trimming removed 3 bases at V and 5 bases at J, with 16 bases between. CDR1 KGHSH and CDR2 LQKENI come from the germline V gene. CDR3 amino acids: CASSPYLSGGYGYTF. CDR3 coding DNA: TGTGCCAGCTCACCGTACCTAAGCGGGGGTTATGGCTACACCTTC.

This clone was picked up a small number of times. The chain uses TRBV14 and TRBJ1-4; weak D call: TRBD1 (5 bases). The V and J ends lost 1 base and 8 bases respectively, with 14 bases between them. Per germline, CDR1 SGHDN and CDR2 FVKESK. This CDR3 has 15 residues. CDR3 sequence reads: CASSQVEGLEEKLFF. The CDR3 region has the DNA TGTGCCAGCAGCCAAGTGGAGGGGTTAGAGGAAAAACTGTTTTTT. Using reference TRBV14 and TRBJ1-4 for the parts outside the CDR3, the full variable domain is EAGVTQFPSHSVIEKGQTVTLRCDPISGHDNLYWYRRVMGKEIKFLLHFVKESKQDESGMPNNRFLAERTGGTYSTLKVQPAELEDSGVYFCASSQVEGLEEKLFFGSGTQLSVL.

Remarks on this clone: The sample holds other DNA sequences that translate to the same CDR3. The rearrangement joins TRBV6-1 to TRBJ2-7, with 9 nucleotides matching TRBD1. Germline loops: CDR1 MNHNS, CDR2 SASEGT. V shed 5 bases and J 4 bases; nucleotides not matched to a gene: 6. CDR3 length equals 14 residues. The CDR3 reads CASSQLGQGYEQYV. The CDR3 nucleotides read TGTGCCAGCAGTCAATTGGGACAGGGATACGAGCAGTACGTC.

This clone was found a few times. This specimen includes other DNA sequences encoding the same CDR3. This rearrangement joins TRBV19 to TRBJ1-4, with D perhaps TRBD1 (6 bases). The length of the CDR3 is 15 residues. Between the trimmed V and J ends, which lost 9 bases and 8 bases, there was a span of 22 bases. Per the germline V gene, CDR1 is LNHDA and CDR2 is SQIVND (reference sequence). The CDR3 is CASSRGAFNGEKLFF. CDR3 DNA: TGTGCCAGCTCGCGGGGGGCGTTCAACGGCGAAAAACTGTTTTTT.

The chain uses TRBV5-4 and TRBJ2-7; TRBD1 is a possible D gene (6 bases). This CDR3 is 13 amino acids long. Germline CDR1 reads SGHNT; CDR2 reads YYREEE (reference sequence). With 4 bases removed from V and 6 bases from J, the gap between germline ends came to 14 bases. CDR3 amino acids: CASSPTQGTEQYF. CDR3 coding DNA: TGTGCCAGCAGCCCCACACAGGGAACCGAGCAGTACTTC.

The chain combines TRBV2 with TRBJ2-1, with D perhaps TRBD2 (12 bases). This CDR3 is 15 amino acids long. Per the germline V gene, CDR1 is SNHLY and CDR2 is FYNNEI. Trimming cost V 6 bases and J 15 bases, with 27 bases left between them. CDR3 sequence reads: CASRDTGTGGLAGFF. CDR3 in DNA: TGTGCCAGCAGAGACACCGGGACAGGGGGACTAGCGGGGTTCTTC.

This chain joins TRBV11-2 and TRBJ2-7; TRBD1 is a possible D gene (5 bases). Trimming cost V 4 bases and J 3 bases, with 13 bases left between them. The CDR3 loop spans 14 amino acids. Per germline, CDR1 SGHAT and CDR2 FQNNGV. CDR3 in DNA: TGTGCCAGCAGCTCAAGTGGCAGGGACTACGAGCAGTACGTC. Protein: CASSSSGRDYEQYV.

This chain connects TRBV7-2 to TRBJ2-5; 10 nucleotides match TRBD2. V trimming: 5 bases; J trimming: 3 bases; junction bases outside the gene matches: 12. Germline V gene lookup returns CDR1 SGHTA and CDR2 FQGNSA. This CDR3 is built from 17 residues. The CDR3 sequence is CASSPRGLAFGEETQYF. The CDR3 coding sequence is TGTGCCAGCAGCCCTAGGGGACTAGCGTTTGGGGAAGAGACCCAGTACTTC.

This chain joins TRBV6-5 and TRBJ1-2; D not resolved. The CDR3 spans 13 residues. Germline CDR1 MNHEY, CDR2 SVGAGI. V lost 6 bases and J lost 4, with 12 bases in between. The CDR3 sequence: CASSGRLGYGYTF. The DNA of the CDR3 is TGTGCCAGCAGCGGCAGGTTGGGCTATGGCTACACCTTC.

This clone was seen only a few times. The gene calls are TRBV4-1 and TRBJ2-2, with D possibly being TRBD2 (5 bases). The CDR3 runs 14 residues. Trimming cost V 4 bases and J 10 bases, with 16 bases left between them. Germline CDR1 reads MGHRA; CDR2 reads YSYEKL. The CDR3 nucleotides are TGCGCCAGCAGCCCGGGGTTGGTCGGATTGGAGCTGTTTTTT. Protein sequence: CASSPGLVGLELFF.

On this clone itself: Mismatch with germline at one junction end may stem from a read error. This chain links TRBV19 with TRBJ2-1, with 9 bases identical to TRBD2. CDR3 length equals 15 residues. Germline CDR1 and CDR2: LNHDA and SQIVND (reference sequence). This CDR3 reads CASMLAGPLNNAQFF. The CDR3 DNA sequence: TGTGCCAGTATGCTAGCGGGGCCACTTAACAATGCGCAGTTCTTC. The full variable domain, rest sourced from reference TRBV19 and TRBJ2-1, is DGGITQSPKYLFRKEGQNVTLSCEQNLNHDAMYWYRQDPGQGLRLIYYSQIVNDFQKGDIAEGYSVSREKKESFPLTVTSAQKNPTAFYLCASMLAGPLNNAQFFGPGTRLTVL.

The CDR3 bases are TGTGCCAGCGGCCCATTGAGACAGGGAGGAAACACCATATATTTT. Residues: CASGPLRQGGNTIYF. The chain has TRBV6-5 and TRBJ1-3; 7 nucleotides match TRBD1. CDR1 and CDR2 from the germline V gene are MNHEY and SVGAGI. V shed 8 bases, J shed 4 bases, and the junction held 11 bases outside the gene matches. This CDR3 is 15 amino acids long.

The chain carries TRBV4-1 and TRBJ1-1; D is unclear. The CDR3 has 14 amino acids. Trimming cost V 0 bases and J 4 bases, with 9 bases left between them. The germline V gene encodes CDR1 MGHRA and CDR2 YSYEKL. Written as DNA, the CDR3 is TGCGCCAGCAGCCAAGATGCAGAGGGCACTGAAGCTTTCTTT. Protein sequence: CASSQDAEGTEAFF.

A remark on this clone: A junction end diverges from the germline sequence, so it may reflect a read error. This rearrangement joins TRBV7-9 to TRBJ2-2; the D gene is possibly TRBD1 (5 bases). CDR3 length: 14 residues. CDR1 is SEHNR and CDR2 is FQNEAQ in the germline V gene (reference sequence). CDR3 amino acids: CANSLTVNTGELFF. CDR3 coding DNA: TGTGCCAACAGCCTGACAGTAAACACCGGGGAGCTGTTTTTT.

The chain carries TRBV5-1 and TRBJ2-2, with TRBD1 as a possible D gene (6 bases). Looked up from germline, CDR1 is SGHRS and CDR2 is YFSETQ. This CDR3 spans 14 amino acids. Deletions cut 5 bases from V and 1 base from J, with 9 bases between. The CDR3 sequence: CASSRTENTGELFF. In nucleotides, the CDR3 is TGCGCCAGCAGTAGGACAGAGAACACCGGGGAGCTGTTTTTT.

The chain recombines TRBV27 with TRBJ1-1; D not resolved. V lost 3 bases, J lost 0 bases, and 5 bases lay in between. This CDR3 spans 13 amino acids. CDR1 and CDR2 (germline): MNHEY, SMNVEV (reference sequence). The CDR3 loop is CASSLSLNTEAFF. CDR3 bases: TGTGCCAGCAGTTTGAGTCTGAACACTGAAGCTTTCTTT.

This chain uses TRBV7-2 with TRBJ2-5; TRBD2 agrees at 12 bases. The J call is in doubt because the DNA end fits TRBJ2-7 better. The CDR3 covers 16 residues. Germline loops: CDR1 SGHTA, CDR2 FQGNSA. The CDR3 DNA follows: TGTGCCAGCAGCCCCGATCTAGCGGGGGGGCGGTACGAGCAGTACTTC. Protein sequence: CASSPDLAGGRYEQYF.

The V gene is TRBV7-6, the J gene TRBJ2-3, with D perhaps matching TRBD2 (5 bases). The germline gives CDR1 SGHVS, CDR2 FNYEAQ. Trimming took 4 bases from V and 5 from J, leaving 10 bases between them. CDR3 length: 13 amino acids. The CDR3 sequence is CASSSHRGDTQYF. As DNA, the CDR3 is TGTGCCAGCAGCTCCCACCGGGGAGATACGCAGTATTTT.